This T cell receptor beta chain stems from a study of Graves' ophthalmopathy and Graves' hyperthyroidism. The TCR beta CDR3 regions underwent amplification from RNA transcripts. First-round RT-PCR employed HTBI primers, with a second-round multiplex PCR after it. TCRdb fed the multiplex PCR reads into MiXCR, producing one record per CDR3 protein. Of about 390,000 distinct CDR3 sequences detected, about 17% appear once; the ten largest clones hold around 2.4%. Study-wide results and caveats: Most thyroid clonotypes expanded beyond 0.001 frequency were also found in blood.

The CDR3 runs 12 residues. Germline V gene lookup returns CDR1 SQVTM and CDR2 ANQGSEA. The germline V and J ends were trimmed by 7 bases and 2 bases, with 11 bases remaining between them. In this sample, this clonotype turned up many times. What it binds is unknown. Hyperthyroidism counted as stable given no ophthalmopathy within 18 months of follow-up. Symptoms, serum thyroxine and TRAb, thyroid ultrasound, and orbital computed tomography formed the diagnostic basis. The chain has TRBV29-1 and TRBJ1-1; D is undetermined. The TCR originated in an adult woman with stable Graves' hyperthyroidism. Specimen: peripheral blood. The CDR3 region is CSAEPSNTEAFF. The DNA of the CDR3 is TGCAGCGCCGAACCGTCCAACACTGAAGCTTTCTTT.